A selection of T cell receptor beta chains follows, all from one sample in a study of early T cells in non-severe SARS-CoV-2 infection. TCRdb re-called the 5' RACE reads with MiXCR, one entry per CDR3 protein. The sample consists of nearly 90,000 distinct CDR3 sequences, approximately 15% of them appearing once. Sequenced material: whole blood. These receptors all come from an adult who was a healthcare worker with PCR-confirmed SARS-CoV-2 infection or an uninfected control (not recorded which). CDR3s include the opening cysteine and the closing phenylalanine or tryptophan. The D gene is left open where the match is weak. Size is stated for part of the rows, as once, few or many counts, or as a class when the clone is expanded.

>NA|TRBJ1-2|TRBV29-1|few
CSVADGGWNYGYTF
TGCAGCGTTGCGGACGGGGGTTGGAACTATGGCTACACCTTC
>NA|TRBJ1-1|TRBV20-1|few
CSARGSLNTEAFF
TGCAGTGCTAGGGGCAGCTTGAACACTGAAGCTTTCTTT
>TRBD1|TRBJ2-7|TRBV5-1|many
CASSLQGQGTYEQYF
TGCGCCAGCAGCCTACAGGGACAGGGTACCTACGAGCAGTACTTC
>NA|TRBJ1-2|TRBV6-2/TRBV6-3|NA
CASSYTDRAGGYTF
TGTGCCAGCAGTTACACCGACAGAGCCGGGGGCTACACCTTC
>TRBD1|TRBJ2-1|TRBV5-1|NA
CASRLTDDRGNEQFF
TGCGCCAGCAGACTTACGGATGACAGGGGGAATGAGCAGTTCTTC
>TRBD1|TRBJ2-1|TRBV5-1|NA
CASSLGQGVDEQFF
TGCGCCAGCAGCTTGGGACAGGGGGTCGATGAGCAGTTCTTC
>NA|TRBJ2-2|TRBV27|few
CASTLLATGIGTGELFF
TGTGCCAGCACCCTCCTAGCCACAGGGATAGGGACCGGGGAGCTGTTTTTT
>NA|TRBJ2-1|TRBV3-1|few
CASSQDPSPSSYNEQFF
TGTGCCAGCAGCCAAGATCCCTCCCCTAGCTCCTACAATGAGCAGTTCTTC
>TRBD2|TRBJ2-5|TRBV7-9|many
CASSLSGLAGQETQYF
TGTGCCAGCAGCCTCAGTGGACTAGCGGGCCAAGAGACCCAGTACTTC
>TRBD2|TRBJ2-1|TRBV19|many
CASSASGRAVEQFF
TGTGCCAGTAGTGCTAGCGGGAGGGCCGTTGAGCAGTTCTTC
>NA|TRBJ1-4|TRBV5-1|few
CASSSGDTSTNEKLFF
TGCGCCAGCAGCAGTGGGGACACCTCAACTAATGAAAAACTGTTTTTT
>TRBD1|TRBJ2-7|TRBV25-1|many
CASSERGRTYEQYF
TGTGCCAGCAGTGAAAGGGGGCGCACCTACGAGCAGTACTTC
>NA|TRBJ1-1|TRBV20-1|few
CSARLTANTEAFF
TGCAGTGCTAGACTTACAGCGAACACTGAAGCTTTCTTT
>NA|TRBJ2-1|TRBV7-9|few
CASSLVSTTYNEQFF
TGTGCCAGCAGCTTAGTCTCCACCACCTACAATGAGCAGTTCTTC
>NA|TRBJ1-4|TRBV9|NA
CASSPGGGGKLFF
TGTGCCAGCAGCCCAGGTGGAGGGGGAAAACTGTTTTTT
>TRBD1|TRBJ2-7|TRBV29-1|many
CSVPSGTGDPLEQYF
TGCAGCGTCCCCTCCGGGACAGGGGACCCCCTCGAGCAGTACTTC
>NA|TRBJ2-4|TRBV5-4|NA
CASSASLTVAKNIQYF
TGTGCCAGCAGCGCCTCCCTGACAGTAGCCAAAAACATTCAGTACTTC
>NA|TRBJ1-2|TRBV20-1|NA
CSAPQIGYGYTF
TGCAGTGCTCCCCAGATCGGCTATGGCTACACCTTC
>NA|TRBJ1-1|TRBV29-1|few
CSGEGGERTEAFF
TGCAGCGGGGAGGGGGGCGAAAGGACTGAAGCTTTCTTT
>TRBD2|TRBJ2-1|TRBV19|many
CASSRLAGGSYNEQFF
TGTGCCAGTAGTAGACTAGCGGGAGGTAGCTACAATGAGCAGTTCTTC
>NA|TRBJ2-5|TRBV7-7|few
CASSLLGGPGETQYF
TGTGCCAGCAGCCTCCTGGGGGGCCCAGGAGAGACCCAGTACTTC
>NA|TRBJ1-6|TRBV6-1|NA
CASRNYVGGSYNSPLHF
TGTGCCAGCAGAAATTACGTTGGAGGCTCCTATAATTCACCCCTCCACTTT
>NA|TRBJ2-7|TRBV4-1|many
CASSQDGRESREQYF
TGCGCCAGCAGCCAAGATGGCAGGGAATCGCGCGAGCAGTACTTC
>NA|TRBJ2-5|TRBV20-1|few
CSARDLGGEAWETQYF
TGCAGTGCTAGAGATCTTGGGGGAGAGGCTTGGGAGACCCAGTACTTC
>TRBD2|TRBJ2-6|TRBV27|NA
CASSSGGAGGYGANVLTF
TGTGCCAGCAGTTCCGGAGGGGCGGGAGGTTATGGGGCCAACGTCCTGACTTTC
>TRBD2|TRBJ2-5|TRBV30|few
CACRLAVETQYF
TGTGCCTGCCGACTAGCGGTGGAGACCCAGTACTTC
>NA|TRBJ1-3|TRBV2|few
CASSEGAGNTIYF
TGTGCCAGCAGTGAAGGGGCTGGAAACACCATATATTTT
>TRBD1|TRBJ2-6|TRBV12-3/TRBV12-4|NA
CASSLRQGVGANVLTF
TGTGCCAGCAGTTTAAGACAGGGGGTCGGGGCCAACGTCCTGACTTTC